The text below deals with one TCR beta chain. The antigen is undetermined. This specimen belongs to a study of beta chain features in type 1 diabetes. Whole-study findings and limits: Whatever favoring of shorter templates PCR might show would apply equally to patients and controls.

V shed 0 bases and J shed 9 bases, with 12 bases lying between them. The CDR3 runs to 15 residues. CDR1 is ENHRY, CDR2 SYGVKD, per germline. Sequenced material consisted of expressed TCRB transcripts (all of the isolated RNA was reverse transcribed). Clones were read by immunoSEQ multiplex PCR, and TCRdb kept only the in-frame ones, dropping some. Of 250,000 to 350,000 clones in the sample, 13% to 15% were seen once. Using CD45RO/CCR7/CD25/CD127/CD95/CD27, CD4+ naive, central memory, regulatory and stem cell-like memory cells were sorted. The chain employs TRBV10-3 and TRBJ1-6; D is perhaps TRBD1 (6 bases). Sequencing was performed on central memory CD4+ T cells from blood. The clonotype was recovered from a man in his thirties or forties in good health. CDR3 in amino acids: CAISESKGVGSPLHF. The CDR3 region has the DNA TGTGCCATCAGTGAGTCGAAGGGGGTGGGTTCACCCCTCCACTTT.